The 7 T cell receptor beta chains below were found in one sample sequenced in a study of graft-versus-host responses after intestinal transplantation. Irradiated, violet-dye-labeled stimulators (roughly 200,000) were plated alongside roughly 200,000 CFSE-labeled responders. Assay: immunoSEQ multiplex PCR; the TCRdb copy retains only in-frame clones and omits some. The sample gives roughly 8,000 clones, around 30% of which show up once; roughly 2.1% is in the top ten. The sample consisted of alloreactive CD8+ T cells from a mixed lymphocyte reaction culture, taken before intestinal transplant. Sample subset: CFSE-low proliferating T cells sorted from approximately 6-day pre-transplant mixed lymphocyte reaction (GvH or HvG direction). The receptors come from a human patient who received an intestinal transplant.

This chain joins TRBV2 and TRBJ2-6; D not certain. This CDR3 contains 18 residues. The V end lost 3 bases, the J end lost 0 bases, and 15 bases lay between the germline ends. Germline V CDR1 and CDR2: SNHLY, FYNNEI. The CDR3 nucleotides are TGTGCCAGCAGTGATCCAACTTATATTAACTCTGGGGCCAACGTCCTGACTTTC. Protein product: CASSDPTYINSGANVLTF. Filled out from reference TRBV2 and TRBJ2-6, the complete variable domain reads EPEVTQTPSHQVTQMGQEVILRCVPISNHLYFYWYRQILGQKVEFLVSFYNNEISEKSEIFDDQFSVERPDGSNFTLKIRSTKLEDSAMYFCASSDPTYINSGANVLTFGAGSRLTVL.

This clone is classed as medium-sized (0.01 to 0.1%). This rearrangement joins TRBV4-1 to TRBJ2-7, with TRBD1 identical over 9 bases. Germline V gene sequence: CDR1 MGHRA, CDR2 YSYEKL. V gave up 4 bases and J gave up 3 bases; unmatched junction bases: 4. This CDR3 has 14 residues. The CDR3 region is CASSPSTGGYEQYF. The DNA for the CDR3 is TGCGCCAGCAGCCCGTCGACAGGGGGCTACGAGCAGTACTTC.

The V and J genes are TRBV13 and TRBJ1-2; D not resolved. Trimming removed 2 bases at V and 1 base at J, with 14 bases between. The CDR3 contains 16 residues. CDR1 and CDR2 from the germline V gene are PRHDT and FYEKMQ (reference sequence). CDR3 protein: CASSLSHGSFNYGYTF. CDR3 DNA sequence: TGTGCCAGCAGCTTATCGCACGGTTCCTTTAACTATGGCTACACCTTC.

This chain links TRBV27 with TRBJ2-7, with TRBD2 identical over 8 bases. The CDR3 sequence is 14 residues long. In germline, CDR1 is MNHEY, CDR2 SMNVEV (reference sequence). V lost 4 bases, J lost 2 bases, and 4 bases stayed unmatched. This CDR3 is CASSWGGGPYEQYF. CDR3 bases: TGTGCCAGCAGTTGGGGCGGGGGGCCCTACGAGCAGTACTTC.

The chain is built from TRBV13 and TRBJ2-7; 9 bases line up with TRBD1. The trim removed 3 bases at V and 5 bases at J, leaving 8 bases unmatched. The CDR3 consists of 15 residues. The germline gives CDR1 PRHDT, CDR2 FYEKMQ (reference sequence). The DNA for the CDR3 is TGTGCCAGCAGCTTTCTAACGGACAGGGGCCACGAGCAGTACTTC. It encodes CASSFLTDRGHEQYF.

The J gene is TRBJ2-2, the V gene TRBV4-1, with 9 bases aligning to TRBD2. J gave up 10 bases and V 5 bases, and 11 bases lay outside the gene matches. The CDR3 sequence is 15 residues long. In germline, CDR1 is MGHRA, CDR2 YSYEKL. In DNA, the CDR3 is TGCGCCAGCAGCATTCGACTAGCGGTTGTTCAGGAGCTGTTTTTT. Its translation: CASSIRLAVVQELFF.

The gene calls are TRBV4-1 and TRBJ1-2; D remains ambiguous. Germline V gene sequence: CDR1 MGHRA, CDR2 YSYEKL. The ends were cut back, 3 bases at V and 5 bases at J, with 16 bases in the middle. CDR3 size: 15 residues. The CDR3 sequence is CASSHQPGSRYGYTF. The CDR3 nucleotides are TGCGCCAGCAGCCACCAACCGGGGTCAAGGTATGGCTACACCTTC.